The 17 T cell receptor beta chains below all came from one sample that was sequenced in a study of shared clonotypes between healthy human individuals. The assay was immunoSEQ multiplex PCR, and TCRdb's table has in-frame clones only and misses some. The repertoire holds over a million clones, with about 96% as singletons. Sample: naive CD4+ T cells sorted from blood. As for subset: CD45RA+ positively selected. The origin of the receptors is a man aged 25 to 40 in good health.

J is TRBJ2-2 and V is TRBV18; a possible D gene is TRBD1 (6 bases). Trimming removed 3 bases at V and 4 bases at J, with 15 bases between. In germline, CDR1 is KGHSH, CDR2 LQKENI. This CDR3 contains 16 residues. The DNA of the CDR3 is TGTGCCAGCTCACCTTCGGGGACATCCGTCACCGGGGAGCTGTTTTTT. Translation gives CASSPSGTSVTGELFF.

V usage is TRBV6-1 and J usage is TRBJ2-2, with D tentatively TRBD1 (5 bases). Per germline, CDR1 MNHNS and CDR2 SASEGT. The CDR3 contains 14 residues. Between the trimmed V and J ends, which lost 6 bases and 1 base, there was a span of 9 bases. This chain's CDR3 is CASSQGWNTGELFF. The CDR3 DNA reads as TGTGCCAGCAGCCAGGGTTGGAACACCGGGGAGCTGTTTTTT.

This sequence joins TRBV6-1 and TRBJ2-5, with D unclear. V lost 6 bases, J lost 5 bases, and 7 bases lay in between. The CDR3 contains 11 residues. In germline, CDR1 is MNHNS, CDR2 SASEGT. The CDR3 protein is CASSHGETQYF. For the CDR3, the DNA is TGTGCCAGCAGCCATGGTGAGACCCAGTACTTC.

V and J are TRBV28 and TRBJ2-7; D is perhaps TRBD1 (6 bases). The CDR3 runs 12 residues. Trimming took 3 bases from V and 4 from J, leaving 7 bases between them. Germline CDR1 MDHEN, CDR2 SYDVKM. The CDR3: CASSFRGYEQYF. Written as DNA, the CDR3 is TGTGCCAGCAGTTTTAGGGGGTACGAGCAGTACTTC.

The chain uses TRBV10-3 and TRBJ1-4, with D perhaps matching TRBD1 (6 bases). Germline CDR1 and CDR2: ENHRY and SYGVKD. CDR3 size: 13 residues. V lost 4 bases, J lost 6 bases, and 9 bases lay in between. CDR3 bases: TGTGCCATCAGTGTGCGGACAGATGAAAAACTGTTTTTT. This gives the protein CAISVRTDEKLFF.

This rearrangement joins TRBV9 to TRBJ1-1, with no clear D. Germline V CDR1 and CDR2: SGDLS, YYNGEE. Trimming took off 4 bases at V and 6 bases at J, with 19 bases between the two ends. The CDR3 covers 15 residues. The CDR3 region has the DNA TGTGCCAGCAGCCTCCGACCCCTTGGGGAGGCTGAAGCTTTCTTT. Amino acids: CASSLRPLGEAEAFF.

Comments on this clone: One end of the junction fails to match germline, which may point to a read error. Other DNA variants within this sample encode the same CDR3. The rearrangement links TRBV7-9 to TRBJ2-1, with TRBD2 matching 12 bases. This CDR3 has 14 amino acids. The germline V gene has CDR1 SEHNR and CDR2 FQNEAQ (reference sequence). For the CDR3, the DNA is TGTGCCAGCAGCCTAGCGGGAGGGACCAATGAGCAGTTCTTC. As protein: CASSLAGGTNEQFF.

The chain recombines TRBV5-4 with TRBJ2-7; D is unclear. V dropped 2 bases and J dropped 7 bases, with 13 bases sitting between them. This CDR3 spans 13 amino acids. Germline CDR1 is SGHNT and CDR2 is YYREEE (reference sequence). The CDR3 loop is CASSFAPPREQYF. The CDR3 region has the DNA TGTGCCAGCAGCTTCGCTCCCCCGAGGGAGCAGTACTTC.

The CDR3 coding sequence is TGTGCCAGCAGCCCGGGGACTTCCTACACGGGGAGGCAGTTCTTC. Amino acid sequence: CASSPGTSYTGRQFF. The chain recombines TRBV14 with TRBJ2-1; weak D call: TRBD2 (6 bases). V lost 4 bases and J lost 12, with 22 bases in between. The germline V gene encodes CDR1 SGHDN and CDR2 FVKESK. The CDR3 loop spans 15 amino acids.

This clone was found once. This chain joins TRBV6-5 and TRBJ2-7, with 9 positions matching TRBD2. This CDR3 is 13 amino acids long. V trimming: 7 bases; J trimming: 6 bases; junction bases outside the gene matches: 7. Germline CDR1 and CDR2: MNHEY and SVGAGI. This CDR3 reads CASTNAGGREQYF. CDR3 DNA sequence: TGTGCCAGCACCAACGCGGGGGGGCGCGAGCAGTACTTC.

The rearrangement uses TRBV28 and TRBJ1-5; tentatively, D is TRBD1 (5 bases). CDR1 is MDHEN and CDR2 is SYDVKM in the germline V gene. This CDR3 has 14 amino acids. V was pared by 7 bases and J by 5 bases, with 15 bases between. This chain's CDR3 is CASIGGGRYQPQHF. CDR3 in DNA: TGTGCCAGCATTGGGGGGGGGAGGTATCAGCCCCAGCATTTT.

Here the CDR3 DNA reads TGCGCCAGCAGCTTGGACGGACTTAACTATGGCTACACCTTC. It codes for CASSLDGLNYGYTF. The V and J genes are TRBV5-1 and TRBJ1-2; D not certain. Trimming stripped 0 bases from V and 1 base from J, with 7 bases between. The CDR3 runs to 14 residues. In germline, CDR1 is SGHRS, CDR2 YFSETQ.

The rearrangement uses TRBV5-4 and TRBJ2-5, with D uncertain. The CDR3 is made up of 16 amino acids. V was cut by 0 bases and J by 2 bases, with 14 bases left in between. The germline V gene has CDR1 SGHNT and CDR2 YYREEE (reference sequence). CDR3 DNA: TGTGCCAGCAGCTTGGTACCCTTGGCTACTCAAGAGACCCAGTACTTC. It translates to CASSLVPLATQETQYF.

This CDR3 reads CASSQKRTGAAELYNEQFF. CDR3 coding DNA: TGTGCCAGCTCACAGAAACGGACAGGGGCCGCGGAATTGTACAATGAGCAGTTCTTC. The chain uses TRBV18 and TRBJ2-1; 9 bases map to TRBD1. V lost 4 bases to trimming and J lost 4 bases; unmatched junction nucleotides: 17. The germline V gene encodes CDR1 KGHSH and CDR2 LQKENI. The CDR3 spans 19 residues.

The chain is built from TRBV7-6 and TRBJ2-2; D is perhaps TRBD2 (6 bases). Trimming shortened V by 5 bases and J by 4 bases, and 14 bases separated the two germline ends. The CDR3 spans 15 residues. Germline V gene lookup returns CDR1 SGHVS and CDR2 FNYEAQ. The CDR3 reads CASSPRLGGTGELFF. CDR3 coding DNA: TGTGCCAGCAGCCCCAGGCTGGGAGGCACCGGGGAGCTGTTTTTT.

V and J are TRBV6-1 and TRBJ2-7, with 7 bases that match TRBD2. The germline V gene encodes CDR1 MNHNS and CDR2 SASEGT. V gave up 1 base and J gave up 2 bases; unmatched junction bases: 11. The CDR3 consists of 17 residues. Here the CDR3 reads CASSEDSGISRAYEQYF. CDR3 DNA: TGTGCCAGCAGTGAAGACAGCGGGATTTCTCGGGCCTACGAGCAGTACTTC.

The chain employs TRBV9 and TRBJ2-1, with 7 bases aligning to TRBD2. This CDR3 has 15 amino acids. V shed 3 bases and J 2 bases; nucleotides not matched to a gene: 5. The germline CDR1 and CDR2 sequences are SGDLS and YYNGEE. CDR3 bases: TGTGCCAGCAGCGGGGAGGGCGAACCCTACAATGAGCAGTTCTTC. It encodes CASSGEGEPYNEQFF. Looking up the rest from reference TRBV9 and TRBJ2-1 gives the full variable domain: DSGVTQTPKHLITATGQRVTLRCSPRSGDLSVYWYQQSLDQGLQFLIQYYNGEERAKGNILERFSAQQFPDLHSELNLSSLELGDSALYFCASSGEGEPYNEQFFGPGTRLTVL.